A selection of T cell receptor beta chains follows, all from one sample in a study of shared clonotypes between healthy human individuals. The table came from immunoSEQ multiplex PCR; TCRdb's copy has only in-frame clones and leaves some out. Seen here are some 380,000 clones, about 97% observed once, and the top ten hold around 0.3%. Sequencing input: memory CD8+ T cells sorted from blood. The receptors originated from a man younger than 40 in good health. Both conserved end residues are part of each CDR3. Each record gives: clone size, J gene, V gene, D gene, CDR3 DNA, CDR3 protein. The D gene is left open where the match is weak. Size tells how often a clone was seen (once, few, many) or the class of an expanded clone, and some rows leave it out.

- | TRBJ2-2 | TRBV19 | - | TGTGCCAGTAGTGGATCCCGAGTGAACACCGGGGAGCTGTTTTTT | CASSGSRVNTGELFF
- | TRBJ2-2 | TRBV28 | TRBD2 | TGTGCCAGCAGTTTCCTAGCGGGAGGGACCCGGGAGCTGTTTTTT | CASSFLAGGTRELFF
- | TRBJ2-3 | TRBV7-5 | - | TGTGCCAGAAGCCCCAAGCGGGAGATCCGCACAGATACGCAGTATTTT | CARSPKREIRTDTQYF
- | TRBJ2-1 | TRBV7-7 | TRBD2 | TGTGCTAGCAGCCACACACCCGGACTAGCGGGAGGGTTAGGTGAGCAGTTCTTC | CASSHTPGLAGGLGEQFF
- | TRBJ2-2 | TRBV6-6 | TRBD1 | TGTGCCAGCAGCCCCCGTCCGGGACAGAGCACCGGGGAGCTGTTTTTT | CASSPRPGQSTGELFF
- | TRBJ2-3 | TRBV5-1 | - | TGCGCCAGCAGCTTCACAGGGCACACAGATACGCAGTATTTT | CASSFTGHTDTQYF
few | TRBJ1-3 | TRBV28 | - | TGTGCCAGCACCGGCTTCTCTGGAAACACCATATATTTT | CASTGFSGNTIYF
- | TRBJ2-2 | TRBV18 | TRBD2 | TGTGCCAGCTCACACAAGACGCTAGCGGAGGGGATTACCGGGGAGCTGTTTTTT | CASSHKTLAEGITGELFF
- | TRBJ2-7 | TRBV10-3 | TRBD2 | TGTGCCATCAGTGAGGTAAGGGATAGCGGGTCCGAGCAGTACTTC | CAISEVRDSGSEQYF
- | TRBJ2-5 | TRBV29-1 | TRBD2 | TGCAGCGTTGAAAGGGGCCGCCCTGCGGGAGGGGGAGAGACCCAGTACTTC | CSVERGRPAGGGETQYF
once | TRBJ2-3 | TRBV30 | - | TGTGCCTGGGGACCAACAGGGGATACGCAGTATTTT | CAWGPTGDTQYF
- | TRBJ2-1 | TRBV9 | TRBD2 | TGTGCCAGCAGCGTAGTTCTAGCGGGAGGCCACAATGAGCAGTTCTTC | CASSVVLAGGHNEQFF
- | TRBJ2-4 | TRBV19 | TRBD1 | TGTGCCAGTAGTACATCTGGGACAGGGGGTAACATTCAGTACTTC | CASSTSGTGGNIQYF
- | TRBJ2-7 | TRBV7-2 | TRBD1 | TGTGCCAGCAGCCGGGACAGGGGCTACGAGCAGTACTTC | CASSRDRGYEQYF
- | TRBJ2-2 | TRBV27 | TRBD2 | TGTGCCAGCAGTATTTTGACTAGCGGGAACACCGGGGAGCTGTTTTTT | CASSILTSGNTGELFF
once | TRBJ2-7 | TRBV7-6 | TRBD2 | TGTGCCAGCAGCTTCAAGGCCGGGAGGGCCGGAGAGCAGTACTTC | CASSFKAGRAGEQYF
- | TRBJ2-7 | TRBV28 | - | TGTGCCAGCAGTTACAGGACCTACGAGCAGTACTTC | CASSYRTYEQYF
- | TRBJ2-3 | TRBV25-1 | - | TGTGCCAGCAGTGAATTGGGGCGGGGTGTCACAGATACGCAGTATTTT | CASSELGRGVTDTQYF
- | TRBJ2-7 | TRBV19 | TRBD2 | TGTGCCAGTAGTAAAGCGGGAGTAGGGCAAGAGCAGTACTTC | CASSKAGVGQEQYF
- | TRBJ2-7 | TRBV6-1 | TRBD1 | TGTGCCAGCAGTGATATTGGACAGGGCTACGAGCAGTACTTC | CASSDIGQGYEQYF
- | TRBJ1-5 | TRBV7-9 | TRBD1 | TGTGCCAGTGGGACAGATCTGCCCCAGCATTTT | CASGTDLPQHF
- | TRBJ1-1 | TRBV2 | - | TGTGCCAGCAGTGGGGCAGGGCGAGAAGTCAGCGAACTAGAAGCTTTCTTT | CASSGAGREVSELEAFF
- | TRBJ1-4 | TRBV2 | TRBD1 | TGTGCCAGCGGTCGGACCAGGGGGCTTGCTAATGAAAAACTGTTTTTT | CASGRTRGLANEKLFF
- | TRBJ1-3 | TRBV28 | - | TGTGCCAGCAGCCTCCGGGCCCGGGTTTTGGACACCATATATTTT | CASSLRARVLDTIYF
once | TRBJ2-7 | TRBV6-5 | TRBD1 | TGTGCCAGCAGTTATTCCGGGACAGGGCTCTACGAGCAGTACTTC | CASSYSGTGLYEQYF
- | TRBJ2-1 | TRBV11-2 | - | TGTGCCAGCAGCTTAGCGGGAGTTGAGCAGTTCTTC | CASSLAGVEQFF
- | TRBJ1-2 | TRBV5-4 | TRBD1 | TGTGCCAGCAGCCAGGGGGCAGACTATGGCTACACCTTC | CASSQGADYGYTF
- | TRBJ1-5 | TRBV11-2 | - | TGTGCCAGCAGCTTCTCCTTCGCCGGGCCCCAGCATTTT | CASSFSFAGPQHF
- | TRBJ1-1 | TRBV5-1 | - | TGCGCCAGCAGCTTGGCCGGACCAAACACTGAAGCTTTCTTT | CASSLAGPNTEAFF
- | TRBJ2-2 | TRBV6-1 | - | TGTGCCAGCAGTGTGGTCTGGAACACCGGGGAGCTGTTTTTT | CASSVVWNTGELFF
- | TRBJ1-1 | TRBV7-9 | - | TGTGCCAGCAGCTTAGAATCGGTAATGAACACTGAAGCTTTCTTT | CASSLESVMNTEAFF
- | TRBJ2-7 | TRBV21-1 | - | TGTGCCAGCAGCAAAGCGTGGTTAGGGACTAGCGCGACCTTGATATACGAGCAGTACTTC | CASSKAWLGTSATLIYEQYF
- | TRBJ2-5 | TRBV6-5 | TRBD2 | TGTGCCAGCAGTTACTCGGCAAGCGGGAAGATCCAGTACTTC | CASSYSASGKIQYF
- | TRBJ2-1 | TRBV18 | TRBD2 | TGTGCCAGCTCACCGCTGCGGGGGGCCTACAATGAGCAGTTCTTC | CASSPLRGAYNEQFF
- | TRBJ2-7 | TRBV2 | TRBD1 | TGTGCCAGCAGAGACACAGGGGTCTACGAGCAGTACTTC | CASRDTGVYEQYF
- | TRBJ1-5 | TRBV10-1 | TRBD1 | TGCGCCAGCAGTTGTACGCAGGGGGCAGGTAGCAATCAGCCCCAGCATTTT | CASSCTQGAGSNQPQHF
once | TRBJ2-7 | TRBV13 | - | TGTGCCAGCAGCTTACGGGCCGCTGCAGGCACCTACGAGCAGTACTTC | CASSLRAAAGTYEQYF
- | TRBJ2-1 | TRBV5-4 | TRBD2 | TGTGCCAGCAGCTTGTGGCTAGCGGGCTACAATGAGCAGTTCTTC | CASSLWLAGYNEQFF
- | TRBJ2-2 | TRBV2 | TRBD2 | TGTGCCAGCAGTGAACGTCTAGCGGACCTCACCGGGGAGCTGTTTTTT | CASSERLADLTGELFF
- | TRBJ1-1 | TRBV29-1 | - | TGCAGCGTTGTAAGCGTAACTGAAGCTTTCTTT | CSVVSVTEAFF
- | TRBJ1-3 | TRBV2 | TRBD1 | TGTGCCAGCAGTGCACAGGGGCCCATATATTTT | CASSAQGPIYF
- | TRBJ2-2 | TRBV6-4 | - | TGTGCCAGGGCCTACACCGGGGAGCTGTTTTTT | CARAYTGELFF
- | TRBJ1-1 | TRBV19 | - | TGTGCCAGTAGTATAGAAATTCTGAACACTGAAGCTTTCTTT | CASSIEILNTEAFF
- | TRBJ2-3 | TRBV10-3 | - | TGTGCCATCAGTGAGCAGGTTTCCGTGACCCGCACAGATACGCAGTATTTT | CAISEQVSVTRTDTQYF
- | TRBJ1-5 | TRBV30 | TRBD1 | TGTGGTTCCGGGACAGGGGGCAGTCAGCCCCAGCATTTT | CGSGTGGSQPQHF
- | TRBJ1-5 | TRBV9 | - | TGTGCCAGCAGTGCTCACCCAGATCAGCCCCAGCATTTT | CASSAHPDQPQHF